The 8 T cell receptor beta chains in this list originate from one sample, sequenced in a study of post-analysis software for immune sequencing data. Findings of the study overall: Relative to controls, patients had several TRBV segments at higher frequency, with TRBV5-6, TRBV5-1 and TRBV20-1 among these.

For these TCRs, the target antigens are not known. Prepared TCR beta cDNA libraries contained unique molecular identifiers. MiXCR, applied by TCRdb to the PCR reads, yields one record per CDR3 protein. The sample carries 250,000 to 300,000 distinct CDR3 sequences, 35% to 45% recorded once. Sequencing was done on a sample of blood. The receptor set was obtained from a girl aged 10-17 years with multiple sclerosis.

This clonotype was seen repeatedly, ten times or more. The J gene is TRBJ1-5, the V gene TRBV28; 7 bases map to TRBD1. The V segment lost 1 base and the J segment 2 bases; nucleotides outside the gene matches: 14. This CDR3 is 19 amino acids long. Germline lookup yields CDR1 MDHEN and CDR2 SYDVKM. CDR3 bases: TGTGCCAGCAGTTTATTGGTGGACAGGAGCCGGCTCGGCAATCAGCCCCAGCATTTT. Translation: CASSLLVDRSRLGNQPQHF.

This chain connects TRBV20-1 to TRBJ2-1; 9 nucleotides match TRBD2. Germline CDR1 DFQATT, CDR2 SNEGSKA (reference sequence). V lost 0 bases to trimming and J lost 6 bases; unmatched junction nucleotides: 6. There are 15 residues in the CDR3. CDR3 in DNA: TGCAGTGCTAGAGATTGGGCGGGAGGGCGCAATGAGCAGTTCTTC. This codes for CSARDWAGGRNEQFF.

This clonotype was counted a few times. The chain links TRBV11-2 to TRBJ1-2; D is unclear. The V end lost 10 bases, the J end lost 0 bases, and 12 bases lay between the germline ends. The CDR3 sequence is 13 residues long. Germline V lookup: CDR1 SGHAT, CDR2 FQNNGV. In nucleotides, the CDR3 is TGTGCCACCAAACACGGAGCTAACTATGGCTACACCTTC. Translation gives CATKHGANYGYTF.

In its sample, this clonotype was seen a few times. The gene calls are TRBV19 and TRBJ2-1, with D hard to call. Looked up from germline, CDR1 is LNHDA and CDR2 is SQIVND (reference sequence). The CDR3 runs to 15 residues. V was trimmed by 5 bases and J by 9 bases, leaving 20 bases between them. CDR3 amino acids: CASSQTLPGVPEQFF. The CDR3 coding sequence is TGTGCCAGTAGTCAGACCCTTCCGGGCGTCCCTGAGCAGTTCTTC.

This clonotype was recorded at least ten times. The chain carries TRBV5-6 and TRBJ1-6; no clear D gene. Trimming took off 1 base at V and 5 bases at J, with 10 bases between the two ends. The CDR3 has 15 amino acids. Germline assignment: CDR1 SGHDT and CDR2 YYEEEE. CDR3 sequence: CASSLYFPNNSPLHF. The CDR3 region has the DNA TGTGCCAGCAGCTTGTATTTTCCTAATAATTCACCCCTCCACTTT.

The sample holds a few counts of this clonotype. It may be a read error: a sequence one base away is much more abundant. This rearrangement joins TRBV20-1 to TRBJ1-6; D gene uncertain. Germline CDR1 DFQATT, CDR2 SNEGSKA (reference sequence). Trimming removed 3 bases at V and 5 bases at J, with 11 bases between. The CDR3 covers 14 residues. The CDR3 here is CSARVPIHNSPLHF. CDR3 DNA: TGCAGTGCTAGGGTACCCATTCATAATTCACCCCTCCACTTT.

This clonotype was counted a single time. The chain uses TRBV12-3 or TRBV12-4 and TRBJ2-5; D is perhaps TRBD1 (6 bases). The CDR3 is 13 residues long. Between the trimmed V and J ends, which lost 9 bases and 5 bases, there was a span of 16 bases. CDR3 coding DNA: TGTGCCAGTACGACCCAGGGGAGCGAGACCCAGTACTTC. It specifies CASTTQGSETQYF.

As concerns this clonotype: A read error may produce the germline difference seen at one junction end. V is TRBV4-2 and J is TRBJ1-6; D gene unclear. The CDR3 is 13 residues long. The V gene's germline CDR1 is LGHNA and CDR2 YNFKEQ. The CDR3 spells CVSSQDNSSPLHF. CDR3 in DNA: TGTGTCAGCAGCCAAGATAACAGCTCACCCCTCCACTTT.